This TCR beta chain was sequenced for a study of cytomegalovirus exposure and HLA in healthy donors. Remarks on this clone: The antigen remains unidentified.

Findings and limits, study-wide: Researchers reported in a later analysis that common viral pathogens appeared linked to several top clusters. Across donors, most TCRs were seen rarely, yet some public ones were widespread.

PCR was performed using 60 Vbeta and 13 Jbeta primers. The assay was immunoSEQ multiplex PCR, and TCRdb's table has in-frame clones only and misses some. The top ten clones hold approximately 15% of a sample with around 150,000 clones, roughly 80% of them seen once. The CDR3 runs 15 residues. V lost 1 base, J lost 6 bases, and 14 bases lay in between. The germline V gene has CDR1 SEHNR and CDR2 FQNEAQ (reference sequence). Sequences were obtained from PBMCs. The chain links TRBV7-9 to TRBJ2-3; a weak D match, TRBD2 (6 bases). This receptor was obtained from a woman in her forties in good health and CMV-seronegative. CDR3 DNA: TGTGCCAGCAGCTTAGGTAGAGTAGCGGCTGATACGCAGTATTTT. Translating it yields CASSLGRVAADTQYF.